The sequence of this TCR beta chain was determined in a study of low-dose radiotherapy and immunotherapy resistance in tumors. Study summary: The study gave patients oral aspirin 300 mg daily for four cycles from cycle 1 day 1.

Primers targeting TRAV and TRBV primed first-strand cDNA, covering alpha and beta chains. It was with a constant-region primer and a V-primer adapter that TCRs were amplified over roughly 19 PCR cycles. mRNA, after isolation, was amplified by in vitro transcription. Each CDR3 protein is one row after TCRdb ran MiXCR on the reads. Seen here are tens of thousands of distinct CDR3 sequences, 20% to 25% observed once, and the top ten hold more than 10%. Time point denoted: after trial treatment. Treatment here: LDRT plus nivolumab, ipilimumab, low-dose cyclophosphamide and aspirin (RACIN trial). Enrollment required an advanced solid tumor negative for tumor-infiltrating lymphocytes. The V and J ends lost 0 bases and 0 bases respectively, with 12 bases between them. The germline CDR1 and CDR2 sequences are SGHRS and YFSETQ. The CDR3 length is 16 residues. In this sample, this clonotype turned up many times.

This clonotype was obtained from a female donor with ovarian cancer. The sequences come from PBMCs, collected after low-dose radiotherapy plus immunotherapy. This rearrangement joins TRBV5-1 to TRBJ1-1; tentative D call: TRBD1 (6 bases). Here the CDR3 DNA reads TGCGCCAGCAGCTTGGGCCAGGGGAGAATGAACACTGAAGCTTTCTTT. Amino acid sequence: CASSLGQGRMNTEAFF.